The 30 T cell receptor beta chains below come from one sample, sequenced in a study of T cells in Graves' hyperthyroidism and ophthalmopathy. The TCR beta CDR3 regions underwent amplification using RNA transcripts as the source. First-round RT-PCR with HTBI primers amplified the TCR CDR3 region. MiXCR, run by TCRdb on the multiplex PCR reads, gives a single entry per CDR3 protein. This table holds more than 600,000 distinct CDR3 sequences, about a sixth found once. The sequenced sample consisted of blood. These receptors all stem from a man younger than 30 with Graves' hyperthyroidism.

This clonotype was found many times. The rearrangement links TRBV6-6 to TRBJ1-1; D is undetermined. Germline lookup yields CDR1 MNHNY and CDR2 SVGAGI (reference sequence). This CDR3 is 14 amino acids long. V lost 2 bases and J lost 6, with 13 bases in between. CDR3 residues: CASSYVGGVAEAFF. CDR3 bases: TGTGCCAGCAGTTACGTTGGCGGGGTCGCTGAAGCTTTCTTT.

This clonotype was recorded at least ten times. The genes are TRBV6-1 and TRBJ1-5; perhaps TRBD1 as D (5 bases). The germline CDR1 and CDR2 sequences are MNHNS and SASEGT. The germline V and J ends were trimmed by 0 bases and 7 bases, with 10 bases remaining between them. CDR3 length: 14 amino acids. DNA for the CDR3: TGTGCCAGCAGTGAAGCAGGGGCTAGGCAGCCCCAGCATTTT. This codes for CASSEAGARQPQHF.

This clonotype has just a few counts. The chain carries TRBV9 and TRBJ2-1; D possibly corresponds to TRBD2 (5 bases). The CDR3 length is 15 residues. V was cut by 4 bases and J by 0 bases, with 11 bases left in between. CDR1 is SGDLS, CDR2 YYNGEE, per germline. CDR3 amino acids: CASSIAGFSYNEQFF. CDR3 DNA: TGTGCCAGCAGCATCGCGGGTTTCTCCTACAATGAGCAGTTCTTC.

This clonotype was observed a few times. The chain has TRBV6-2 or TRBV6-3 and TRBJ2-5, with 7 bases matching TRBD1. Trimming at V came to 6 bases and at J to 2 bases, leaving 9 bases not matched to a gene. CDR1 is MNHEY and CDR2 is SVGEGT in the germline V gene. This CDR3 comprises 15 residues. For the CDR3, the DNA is TGTGCCAGCAGACACCTACAGGGGAGTCAAGAGACCCAGTACTTC. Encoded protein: CASRHLQGSQETQYF.

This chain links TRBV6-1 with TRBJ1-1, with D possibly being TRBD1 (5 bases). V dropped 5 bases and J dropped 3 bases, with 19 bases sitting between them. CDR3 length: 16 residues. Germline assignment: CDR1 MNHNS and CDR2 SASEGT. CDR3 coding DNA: TGTGCCAGCAGTACACAGGTTCCCCGCCCTGACACTGAAGCTTTCTTT. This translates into CASSTQVPRPDTEAFF.

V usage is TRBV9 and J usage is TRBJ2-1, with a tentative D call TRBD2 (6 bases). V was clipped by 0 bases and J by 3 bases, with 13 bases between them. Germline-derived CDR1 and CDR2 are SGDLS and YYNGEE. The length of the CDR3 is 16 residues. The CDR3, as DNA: TGTGCCAGCAGCGTAGGGGGAGGTGGGGGCTACAATGAGCAGTTCTTC. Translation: CASSVGGGGGYNEQFF. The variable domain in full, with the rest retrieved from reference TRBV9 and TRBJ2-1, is DSGVTQTPKHLITATGQRVTLRCSPRSGDLSVYWYQQSLDQGLQFLIQYYNGEERAKGNILERFSAQQFPDLHSELNLSSLELGDSALYFCASSVGGGGGYNEQFFGPGTRLTVL.

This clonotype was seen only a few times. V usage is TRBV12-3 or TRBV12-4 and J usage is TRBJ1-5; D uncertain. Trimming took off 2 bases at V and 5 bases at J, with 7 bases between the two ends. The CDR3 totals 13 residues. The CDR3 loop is CASSLFSDQPQHF. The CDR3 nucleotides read TGTGCCAGCAGTTTATTTTCAGATCAGCCCCAGCATTTT.

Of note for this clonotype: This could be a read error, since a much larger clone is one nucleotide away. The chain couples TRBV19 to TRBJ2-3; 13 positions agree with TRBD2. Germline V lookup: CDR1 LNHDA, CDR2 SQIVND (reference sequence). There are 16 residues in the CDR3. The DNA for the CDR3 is TGTGCCGGTAGTCCACGGACTAGCGGGAGAACAGATACGCAGTATTTT. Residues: CAGSPRTSGRTDTQYF.

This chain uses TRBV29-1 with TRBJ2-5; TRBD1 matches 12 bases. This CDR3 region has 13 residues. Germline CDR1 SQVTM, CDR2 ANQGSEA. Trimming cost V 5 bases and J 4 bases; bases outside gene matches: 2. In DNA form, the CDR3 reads TGCAGCGTTTGGGACAGGGGGCGAGAGACCCAGTACTTC. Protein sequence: CSVWDRGRETQYF.

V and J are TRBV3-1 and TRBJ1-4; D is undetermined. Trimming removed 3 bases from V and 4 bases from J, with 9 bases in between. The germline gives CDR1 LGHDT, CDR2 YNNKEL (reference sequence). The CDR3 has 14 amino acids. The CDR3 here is CASSHPGVNEKLFF. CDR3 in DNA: TGTGCCAGCAGCCATCCCGGGGTTAATGAAAAACTGTTTTTT.

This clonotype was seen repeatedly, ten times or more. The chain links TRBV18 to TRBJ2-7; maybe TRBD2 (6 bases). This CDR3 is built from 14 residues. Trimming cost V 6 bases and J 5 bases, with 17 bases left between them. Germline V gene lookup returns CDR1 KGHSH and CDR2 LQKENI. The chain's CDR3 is CASSPGTSGDEQYF. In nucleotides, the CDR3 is TGTGCCAGCTCTCCCGGGACTTCGGGGGACGAGCAGTACTTC.

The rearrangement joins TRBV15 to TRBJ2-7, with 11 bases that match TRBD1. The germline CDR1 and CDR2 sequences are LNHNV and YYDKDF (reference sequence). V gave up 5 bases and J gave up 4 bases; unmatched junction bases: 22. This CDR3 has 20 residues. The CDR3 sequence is CATSVWGRIQEGQGAYEQYF. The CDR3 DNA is TGTGCCACCAGCGTGTGGGGTAGAATCCAGGAAGGACAGGGGGCATACGAGCAGTACTTC. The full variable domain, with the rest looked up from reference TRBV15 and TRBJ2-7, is DAMVIQNPRYQVTQFGKPVTLSCSQTLNHNVMYWYQQKSSQAPKLLFHYYDKDFNNEADTPDNFQSRRPNTSFCFLDIRSPGLGDTAMYLCATSVWGRIQEGQGAYEQYFGPGTRLTVT.

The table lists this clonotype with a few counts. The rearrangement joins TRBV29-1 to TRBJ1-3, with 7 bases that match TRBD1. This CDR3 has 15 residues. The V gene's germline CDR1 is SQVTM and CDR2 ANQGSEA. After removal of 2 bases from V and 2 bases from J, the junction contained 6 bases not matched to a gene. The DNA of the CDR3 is TGCAGCGTTGAACCCTCTGACAGGGCTGGAAACACCATATATTTT. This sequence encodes CSVEPSDRAGNTIYF.

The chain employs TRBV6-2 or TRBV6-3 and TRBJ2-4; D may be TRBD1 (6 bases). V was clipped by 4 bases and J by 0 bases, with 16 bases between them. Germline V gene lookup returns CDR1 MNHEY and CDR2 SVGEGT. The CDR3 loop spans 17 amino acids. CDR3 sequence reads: CASSWGWTELAKNIQYF. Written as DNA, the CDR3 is TGTGCCAGCAGTTGGGGTTGGACAGAACTAGCCAAAAACATTCAGTACTTC.

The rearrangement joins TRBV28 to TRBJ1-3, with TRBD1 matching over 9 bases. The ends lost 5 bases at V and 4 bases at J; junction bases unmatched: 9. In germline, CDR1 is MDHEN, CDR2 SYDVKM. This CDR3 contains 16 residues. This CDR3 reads CASSGTGTGWGNTIYF. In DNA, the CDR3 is TGTGCCAGCAGTGGGACCGGGACAGGGTGGGGAAACACCATATATTTT.

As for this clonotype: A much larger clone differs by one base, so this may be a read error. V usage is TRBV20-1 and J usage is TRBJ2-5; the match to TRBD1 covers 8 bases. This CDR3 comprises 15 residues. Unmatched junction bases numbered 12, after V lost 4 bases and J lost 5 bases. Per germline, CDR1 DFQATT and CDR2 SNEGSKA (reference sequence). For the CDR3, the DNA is TGCAGTGCTATCCTGGACAGGGCGCTTCGGGAGACCCAGTACTTC. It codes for CSAILDRALRETQYF.

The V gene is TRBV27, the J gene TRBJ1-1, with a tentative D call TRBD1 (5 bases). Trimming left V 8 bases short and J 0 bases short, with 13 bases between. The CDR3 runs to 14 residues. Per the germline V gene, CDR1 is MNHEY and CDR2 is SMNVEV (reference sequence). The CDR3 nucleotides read TGTGCCAGCTGCCGGGACGTATTGAACACTGAAGCTTTCTTT. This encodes CASCRDVLNTEAFF.

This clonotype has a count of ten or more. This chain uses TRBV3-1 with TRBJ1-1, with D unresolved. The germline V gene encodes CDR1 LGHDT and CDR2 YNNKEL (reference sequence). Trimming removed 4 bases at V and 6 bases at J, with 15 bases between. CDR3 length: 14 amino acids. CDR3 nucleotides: TGTGCCAGCAGCCTTATTAGTACAAGAGCTGAAGCTTTCTTT. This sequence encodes CASSLISTRAEAFF.

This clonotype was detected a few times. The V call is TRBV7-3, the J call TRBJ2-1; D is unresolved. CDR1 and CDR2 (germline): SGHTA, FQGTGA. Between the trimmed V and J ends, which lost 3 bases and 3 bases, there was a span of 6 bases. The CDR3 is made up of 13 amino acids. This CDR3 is CASSFQNYNEQFF. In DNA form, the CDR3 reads TGTGCCAGCAGCTTCCAGAACTACAATGAGCAGTTCTTC.

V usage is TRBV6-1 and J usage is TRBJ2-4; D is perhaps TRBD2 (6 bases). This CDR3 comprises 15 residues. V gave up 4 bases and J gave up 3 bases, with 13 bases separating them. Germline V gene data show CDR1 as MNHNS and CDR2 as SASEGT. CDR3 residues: CASSVGLGGKNIQYF. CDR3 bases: TGTGCCAGCAGTGTGGGCCTCGGGGGCAAAAACATTCAGTACTTC.

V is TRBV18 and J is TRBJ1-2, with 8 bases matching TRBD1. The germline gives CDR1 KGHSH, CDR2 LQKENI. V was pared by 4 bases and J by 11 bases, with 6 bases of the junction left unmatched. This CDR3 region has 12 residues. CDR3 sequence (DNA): TGTGCCAGCTCACGGACAGGGAGGAGGTACACCTTC. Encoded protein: CASSRTGRRYTF.

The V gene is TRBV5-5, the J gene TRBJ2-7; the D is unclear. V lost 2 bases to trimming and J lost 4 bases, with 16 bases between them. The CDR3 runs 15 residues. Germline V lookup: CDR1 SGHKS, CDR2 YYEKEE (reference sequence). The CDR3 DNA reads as TGTGCCAGCAGCTTAGAAGCAAGGCTTTATTACGAGCAGTACTTC. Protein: CASSLEARLYYEQYF.

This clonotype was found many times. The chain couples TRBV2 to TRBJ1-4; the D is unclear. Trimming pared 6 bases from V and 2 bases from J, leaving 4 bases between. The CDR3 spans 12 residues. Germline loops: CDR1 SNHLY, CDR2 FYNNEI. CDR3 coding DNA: TGTGCCAGCAGGCAGACTAATGAAAAACTGTTTTTT. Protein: CASRQTNEKLFF.

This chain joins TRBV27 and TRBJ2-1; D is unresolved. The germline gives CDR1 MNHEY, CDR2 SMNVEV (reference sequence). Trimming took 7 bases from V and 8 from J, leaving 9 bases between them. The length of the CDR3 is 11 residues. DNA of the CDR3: TGTGCCAGCACGTTTAGGGATGAGCAGTTCTTC. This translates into CASTFRDEQFF.

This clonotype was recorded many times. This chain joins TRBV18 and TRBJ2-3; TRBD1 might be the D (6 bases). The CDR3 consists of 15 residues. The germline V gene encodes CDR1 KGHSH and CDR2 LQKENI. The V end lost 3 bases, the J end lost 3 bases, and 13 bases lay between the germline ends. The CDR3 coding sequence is TGTGCCAGCTCACCGAACAGGGCGAGGACAGATACGCAGTATTTT. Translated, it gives CASSPNRARTDTQYF.

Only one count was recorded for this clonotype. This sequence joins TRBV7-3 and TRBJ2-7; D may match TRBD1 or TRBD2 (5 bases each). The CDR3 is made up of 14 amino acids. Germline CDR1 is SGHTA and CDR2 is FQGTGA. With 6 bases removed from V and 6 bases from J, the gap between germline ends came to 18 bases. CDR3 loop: CASSPTRGSSEQYF. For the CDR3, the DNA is TGTGCCAGCAGTCCTACTAGGGGATCGAGCGAGCAGTACTTC. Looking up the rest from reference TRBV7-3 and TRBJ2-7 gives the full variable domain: GAGVSQTPSNKVTEKGKYVELRCDPISGHTALYWYRQSLGQGPEFLIYFQGTGAADDSGLPNDRFFAVRPEGSVSTLKIQRTERGDSAVYLCASSPTRGSSEQYFGPGTRLTVT.

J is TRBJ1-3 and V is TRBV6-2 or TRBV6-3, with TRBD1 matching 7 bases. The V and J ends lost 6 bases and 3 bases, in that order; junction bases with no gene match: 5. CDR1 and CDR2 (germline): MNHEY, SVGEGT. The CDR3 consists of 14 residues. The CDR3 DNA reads TGTGCCAGCAGGATTACAGGGGTTGGAAACACCATATATTTT. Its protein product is CASRITGVGNTIYF.

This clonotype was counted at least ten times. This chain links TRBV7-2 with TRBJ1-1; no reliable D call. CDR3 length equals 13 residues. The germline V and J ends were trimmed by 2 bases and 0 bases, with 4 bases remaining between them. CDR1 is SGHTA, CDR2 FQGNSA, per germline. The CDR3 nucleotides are TGTGCCAGCAGCTTACGGATGAACACTGAAGCTTTCTTT. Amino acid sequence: CASSLRMNTEAFF.

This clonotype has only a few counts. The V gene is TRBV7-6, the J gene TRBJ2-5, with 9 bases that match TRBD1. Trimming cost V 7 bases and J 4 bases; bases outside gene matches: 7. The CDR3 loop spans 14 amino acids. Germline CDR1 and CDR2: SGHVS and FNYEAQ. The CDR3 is CASTPGTGRETQYF. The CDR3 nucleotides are TGTGCCAGCACCCCCGGGACAGGGCGAGAGACCCAGTACTTC. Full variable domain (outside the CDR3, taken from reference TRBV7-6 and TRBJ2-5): GAGVSQSPRYKVTKRGQDVALRCDPISGHVSLYWYRQALGQGPEFLTYFNYEAQQDKSGLPNDRFSAERPEGSISTLTIQRTEQRDSAMYRCASTPGTGRETQYFGPGTRLLVL.

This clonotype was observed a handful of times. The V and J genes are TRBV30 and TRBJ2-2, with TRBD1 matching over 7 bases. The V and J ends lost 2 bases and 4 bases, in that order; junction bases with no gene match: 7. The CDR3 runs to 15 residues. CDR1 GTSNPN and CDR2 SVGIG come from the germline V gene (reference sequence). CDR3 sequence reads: CAWSRRDRATGELFF. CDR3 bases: TGTGCCTGGAGTCGCCGGGACAGAGCCACCGGGGAGCTGTTTTTT. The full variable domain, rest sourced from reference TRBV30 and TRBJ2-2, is SQTIHQWPATLVQPVGSPLSLECTVEGTSNPNLYWYRQAAGRGLQLLFYSVGIGQISSEVPQNLSASRPQDRQFILSSKKLLLSDSGFYLCAWSRRDRATGELFFGEGSRLTVL.